This T cell receptor beta chain derives from a study of blood T cell repertoires in COVID-19. As for the study in general: Both acute and convalescent COVID-19 samples were obtained from the United States, Italy and Spain.

Measured with immunoSEQ multiplex PCR; TCRdb has only the in-frame clones, and not every one. The table shows about 170,000 clones, with approximately 82% occurring only once. The TCR comes from a woman in her 70s who had recovered from COVID-19. The specimen was peripheral blood.

DNA for the CDR3: TGTGCCAGCAGGTCCTCCGAAAAACTGTTTTTT. It translates to CASRSSEKLFF. This rearrangement joins TRBV28 to TRBJ1-4; D call uncertain. The CDR3 spans 11 residues. V shed 6 bases and J shed 8 bases, with 7 bases lying between them. Germline CDR1 is MDHEN and CDR2 is SYDVKM.